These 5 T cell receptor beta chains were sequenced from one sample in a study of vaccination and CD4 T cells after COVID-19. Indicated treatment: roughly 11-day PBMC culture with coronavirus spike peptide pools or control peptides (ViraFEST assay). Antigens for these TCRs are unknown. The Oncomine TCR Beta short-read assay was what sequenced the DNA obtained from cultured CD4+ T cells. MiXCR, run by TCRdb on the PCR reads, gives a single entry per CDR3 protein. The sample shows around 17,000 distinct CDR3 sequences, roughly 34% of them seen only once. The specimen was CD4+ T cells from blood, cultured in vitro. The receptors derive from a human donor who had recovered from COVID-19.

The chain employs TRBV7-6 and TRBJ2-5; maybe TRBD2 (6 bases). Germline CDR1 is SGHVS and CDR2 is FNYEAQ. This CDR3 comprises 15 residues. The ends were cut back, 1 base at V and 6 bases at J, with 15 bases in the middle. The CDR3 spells CASSLERTEGKTQYF. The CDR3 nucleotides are TGTGCCAGCAGCTTAGAACGAACGGAGGGAAAGACCCAGTACTTC.

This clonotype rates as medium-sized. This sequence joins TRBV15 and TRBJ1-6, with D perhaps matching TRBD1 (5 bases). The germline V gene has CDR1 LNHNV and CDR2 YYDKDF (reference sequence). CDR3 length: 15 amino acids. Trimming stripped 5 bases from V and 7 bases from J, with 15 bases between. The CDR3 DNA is TGTGCCACCAGCCCAGGGAGGTTGAACAATTCACCCCTCCACTTT. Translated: CATSPGRLNNSPLHF.

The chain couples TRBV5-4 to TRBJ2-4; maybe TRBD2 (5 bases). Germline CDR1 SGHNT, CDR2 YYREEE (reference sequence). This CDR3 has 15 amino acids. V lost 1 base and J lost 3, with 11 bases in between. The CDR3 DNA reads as TGTGCCAGCAGCTTGAAGTCGGGGTTCAAAAACATTCAGTACTTC. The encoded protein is CASSLKSGFKNIQYF.

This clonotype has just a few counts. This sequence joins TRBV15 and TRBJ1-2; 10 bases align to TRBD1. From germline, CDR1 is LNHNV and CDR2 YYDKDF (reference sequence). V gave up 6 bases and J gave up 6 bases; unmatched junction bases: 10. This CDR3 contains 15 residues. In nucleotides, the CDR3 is TGTGCCACCAGTAGACAGGGGGCAGCCCGGAATGGCTACACCTTC. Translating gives CATSRQGAARNGYTF.

CDR3 region: CASSQDYGGELFF. The CDR3 coding sequence is TGCGCCAGCAGCCAAGATTACGGCGGGGAGCTGTTTTTT. The rearrangement joins TRBV4-3 to TRBJ2-2; D not resolved. V lost 0 bases and J lost 7, with 6 bases in between. CDR3 size: 13 residues. Germline CDR1 and CDR2: LGHNA and YSLEER.